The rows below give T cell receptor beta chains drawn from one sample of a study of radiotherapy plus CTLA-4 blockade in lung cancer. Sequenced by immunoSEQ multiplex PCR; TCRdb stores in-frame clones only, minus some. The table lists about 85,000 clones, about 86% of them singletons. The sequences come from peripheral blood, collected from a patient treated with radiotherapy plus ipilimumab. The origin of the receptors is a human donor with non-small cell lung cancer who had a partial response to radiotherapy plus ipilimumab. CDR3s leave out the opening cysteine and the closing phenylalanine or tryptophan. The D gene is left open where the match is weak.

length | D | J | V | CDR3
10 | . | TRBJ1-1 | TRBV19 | ATRRRDTEAF
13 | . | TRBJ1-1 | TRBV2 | ASIGGAYGNTEAF
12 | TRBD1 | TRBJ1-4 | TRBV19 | ASSPRTGAEKLF
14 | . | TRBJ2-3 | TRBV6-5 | ASSYSIGVFTDTQY
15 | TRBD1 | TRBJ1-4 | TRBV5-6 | ASRYRGTGARGEKLF
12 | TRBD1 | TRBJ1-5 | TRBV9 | ASSARTGDMPQH
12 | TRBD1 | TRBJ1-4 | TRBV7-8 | ASSFDRVAEKLF
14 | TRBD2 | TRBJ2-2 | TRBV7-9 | ASSARLAGEAGELF
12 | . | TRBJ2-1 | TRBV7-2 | ASRDAGGHNEQF
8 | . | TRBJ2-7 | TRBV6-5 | ASSERVQY
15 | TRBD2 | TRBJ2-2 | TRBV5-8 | ASSTGTSGGYTGELF
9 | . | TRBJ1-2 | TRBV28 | ASRVTDGYT
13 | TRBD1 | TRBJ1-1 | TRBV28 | ASSLLTGVDTEAF
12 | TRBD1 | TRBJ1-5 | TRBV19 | ASEQGGFNQPQH
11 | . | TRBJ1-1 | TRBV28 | ASSWGEGFGAF
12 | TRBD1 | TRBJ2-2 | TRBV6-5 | ASRPGQAPGELF
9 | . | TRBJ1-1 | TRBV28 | ASSRGGSAF
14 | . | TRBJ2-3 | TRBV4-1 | ASSRTGVLDTDTQY
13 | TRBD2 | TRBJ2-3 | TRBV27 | ASSLLAPSTDTQY
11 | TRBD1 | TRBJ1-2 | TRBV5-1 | ASSLRGDHGYT
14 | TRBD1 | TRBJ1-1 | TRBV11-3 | ASSQDRAPMNTEAF
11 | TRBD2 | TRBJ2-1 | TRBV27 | ASSLTLAAEQF